This T cell receptor (beta chain) emerged from a study of human T cells and chemical hapten exposure. Study in general: There were per-sample TCR yield variations, arising mainly from small pooled library volume differences. Study results and limitations: TCRs above 1 in 1000 frequency stayed constant with DPC sensitization.

V lost 7 bases, J lost 3 bases, and 24 bases stayed unmatched. Per the germline V gene, CDR1 is MNHNS and CDR2 is SASEGT. The CDR3 extends over 19 amino acids. This clonotype has more than one count but fewer than ten. Antigen specificity is unknown. Time point specified: healthy volunteer bleed at 2 weeks. Total RNA came from unfractionated whole blood. Within the library, unique molecular identifiers were attached to each individual cDNA molecule. Per the original methods: The number of TCRs in each sample had a median of about 95,000 and spanned about 23,224 to 700,000. TCRdb recomputed calls from the RACE reads with MiXCR, one row per CDR3 protein. The V and J calls and clone size come from TCRdb's table, not from the authors' own analysis. The sample includes around 130,000 distinct CDR3 sequences, approximately 9.5% of them seen just once.

The receptor was derived from a male donor in good health. Some clones in this sample may be carry-over from other donors' samples. The chain links TRBV6-1 to TRBJ2-7, with 7 bases fitting TRBD1. Sequenced sample: whole blood. The CDR3 sequence: CASTVTPPTGTLLGYEQYF. CDR3 bases: TGTGCCAGCACTGTCACGCCCCCGACAGGGACCCTCCTGGGCTACGAGCAGTACTTC.